The 3 T cell receptor beta chains listed next were all sequenced from one sample in a study of blood T cell repertoires in COVID-19. Sequenced by immunoSEQ multiplex PCR; TCRdb stores in-frame clones only, minus some. Found here are around 210,000 clones, 75% to 85% of them singletons; the top ten hold 4.5% to 5.5%. Sequencing input: peripheral blood. The receptors come from a man in his forties or fifties with COVID-19, enrolled during active disease.

The chain is built from TRBV27 and TRBJ1-4; D gene unclear. Germline CDR1 reads MNHEY; CDR2 reads SMNVEV (reference sequence). CDR3 size: 13 residues. The V and J ends lost 4 bases and 8 bases respectively, with 11 bases between them. As DNA, the CDR3 is TGTGCCAGCAGTTCCGGATACGGGGAAAAACTGTTTTTT. Its protein is CASSSGYGEKLFF.

This clone was seen more than once but under ten times. The J gene is TRBJ1-3, the V gene TRBV5-4; 7 bases align to TRBD1. CDR3 length: 17 residues. Germline V CDR1 and CDR2: SGHNT, YYREEE (reference sequence). V lost 7 bases and J lost 0; bases outside the gene matches: 13. The CDR3 nucleotides read TGTGCCAGCTCCCAGGGGGGACTCGGGTTCTCTGGAAACACCATATATTTT. Translating it yields CASSQGGLGFSGNTIYF.

V is TRBV28 and J is TRBJ1-2; the match to TRBD1 covers 7 bases. After removal of 6 bases from V and 4 bases from J, the junction contained 5 bases not matched to a gene. Germline V CDR1 and CDR2: MDHEN, SYDVKM. This CDR3 comprises 13 residues. The CDR3 sequence is CASSLQGSYGYTF. The DNA of the CDR3 is TGTGCCAGCAGCCTACAGGGGAGCTATGGCTACACCTTC.